This section outlines one T cell receptor beta chain sequence together with its context. The CDR3 is 15 residues long. This sample was included in a study of blood T cell repertoires in COVID-19. Study at large: Acute and convalescent COVID-19 specimens originated in the United States, Italy and Spain.

Assay used: immunoSEQ multiplex PCR; TCRdb lists only in-frame clones, some missing. The data show around 190,000 clones, with around four fifths seen just once and about 9% held by the top ten. The sample consisted of PBMCs or T cells enriched from blood (not recorded which). This sequence originates from a man aged 40-49 years who had recovered from COVID-19. The rearrangement uses TRBV21-1 and TRBJ1-2. TRBV21-1 represents a pseudogene. Written as DNA, the CDR3 is TGTGCCAGCAGCAAAGGCCCCGTAGAGCGGTATGGCTACACCTTC. It is translated as CASSKGPVERYGYTF.